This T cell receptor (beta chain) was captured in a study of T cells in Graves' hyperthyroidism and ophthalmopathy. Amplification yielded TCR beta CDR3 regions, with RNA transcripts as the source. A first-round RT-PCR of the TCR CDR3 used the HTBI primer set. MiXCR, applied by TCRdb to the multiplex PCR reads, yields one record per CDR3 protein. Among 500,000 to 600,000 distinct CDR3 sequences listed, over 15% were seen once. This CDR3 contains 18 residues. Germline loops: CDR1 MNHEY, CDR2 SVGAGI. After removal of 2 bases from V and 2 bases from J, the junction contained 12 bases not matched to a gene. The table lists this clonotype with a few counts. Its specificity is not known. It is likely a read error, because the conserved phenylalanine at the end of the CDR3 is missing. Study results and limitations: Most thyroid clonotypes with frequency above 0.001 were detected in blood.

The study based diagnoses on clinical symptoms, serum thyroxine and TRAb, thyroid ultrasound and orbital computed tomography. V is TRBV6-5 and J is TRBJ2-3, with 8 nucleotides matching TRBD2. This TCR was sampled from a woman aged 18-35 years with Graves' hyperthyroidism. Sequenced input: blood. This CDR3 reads CASSYRAAGGGTTDTQYS. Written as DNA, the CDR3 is TGTGCCAGCAGTTACCGAGCAGCGGGCGGGGGGACCACAGATACGCAGTATTCT.